This T cell receptor beta chain was observed in a study of T cells in localized non-small cell lung cancer (TCRdb year 2020). As for the study more broadly: The study examined T cell repertoires in a few hundred patients with early-stage NSCLC and compared tumors with uninvolved tumor-adjacent lungs. The cohort comprised 200 to 300 treatment-naïve NSCLC patients with resected, localized lung tumors. Of the NSCLC patients, roughly 130 were male and approximately 97 were female, and the mean age was about 69 years. Findings and caveats that apply to the study as a whole: The highest T cell clonality was observed in uninvolved tumor-adjacent lung, where clonality exceeded that of tumor, suggesting that antigenic responses were more focused in uninvolved tumor-adjacent lung. A median of roughly 60 of the top 100 tumor clones turned up in the paired uninvolved adjacent lung, and approximately 30 of those clones also ranked among the top 100 of that same adjacent lung. Higher T cell density in blood was associated with longer overall survival, whereas higher clonality in adjacent lung was associated with shorter survival. Because of the exploratory design, TCR variables were selected using unadjusted p-values without false-discovery rate correction. Multi-region tumor sequencing was not performed, so intratumor heterogeneity could not be excluded.

This clone came up once. This clone's antigen is unknown. Base qualities were left out, and no much larger clone turns up one base away. The immunoSEQ Assay was used to sequence TCR beta CDR3 regions from DNA. Per the authors' processing: To compute T cell density, TCR beta template counts were normalized to usable DNA, which was estimated by amplifying housekeeping genes. Using the preseqR package, richness was estimated by extrapolating to 120,000 templates for tissue samples and 400,000 templates for PBMC samples. Clonality was taken to be one minus Pielou's evenness. Tissue-enriched TCRs were identified through differential abundance testing performed on productive amino-acid clonotypes, with a minimum total count of 5 and an alpha of 0.1. The Jaccard Index and the Morisita Overlap Index were used to quantify repertoire overlap between compartments. TCR beta CDR3s were clustered by GLIPH together with public tetramer-defined viral CDR3s, and at least three viral sequences plus V-gene enrichment were required for viral motifs. TCRdb mirrors the immuneACCESS table, restricted to in-frame sequences. Some clones are absent from its copies; in checked studies, under half trace to an unresolved V gene, and the reason for the others is unknown. V, J and clone size are taken as reported in that table, and D and trimming were inferred from the DNA itself. The sample has about 23,000 clones on record, about nine tenths of them singletons. The top ten clonotypes cover 6.9% of the sample.

At diagnosis, tumor, uninvolved tumor-adjacent lung and peripheral blood were collected and then preserved as a mix of FFPE and fresh-frozen material. Blood samples were analyzed as peripheral blood mononuclear cells for TCR repertoire profiling. The TCR comes from a woman aged 35-75 years with stage I lung adenocarcinoma. The input for sequencing was peripheral blood, taken before any cancer treatment.

The DNA is TGCGCCAGCAGCACGACAGCGGGGAATGAAAAACTGTTTTTT. The translation is CASSTTAGNEKLFF. The rearrangement combines TRBV5-1 with TRBJ1-4; the D segment could be TRBD1, given 5 matching bases. Taken from cysteine to phenylalanine, the CDR3 has 14 residues. Kept here is only the CDR3 DNA, which spans 42 bases and is read in frame from base 1. V loses 4 bases of germline sequence and J loses 5 bases, and the interval between the two ends is 12 bases. Reading the germline V gene gives CDR1 SGHRS and CDR2 YFSETQ.